This T cell receptor beta chain was captured by sequencing in a study of blood T cell repertoires in COVID-19. The germline gives CDR1 MGHDK, CDR2 SYGVNS. CDR3 length: 13 amino acids. Trimming removed 2 bases from V and 6 bases from J, with 7 bases in between. Original processing methods: Amplification of reference gene primers was used by the study to estimate nucleated cell counts. This table comes from immunoSEQ multiplex PCR, and its TCRdb copy is limited to in-frame clones, with some not included. Clone size and V and J calls were adopted from that table, with D and trimming inferred from the DNA. Among over 100,000 clones listed, approximately 90% were seen once.

The chain links TRBV25-1 to TRBJ2-2; a possible D gene is TRBD1 (5 bases). This sequence was found in a woman aged 50 to 60 with COVID-19, enrolled during active disease. Input material: peripheral blood. The DNA of the CDR3 is TGTGCCAGCAGTGAACAGGGATCCGGGGAGCTGTTTTTT. This codes for CASSEQGSGELFF.